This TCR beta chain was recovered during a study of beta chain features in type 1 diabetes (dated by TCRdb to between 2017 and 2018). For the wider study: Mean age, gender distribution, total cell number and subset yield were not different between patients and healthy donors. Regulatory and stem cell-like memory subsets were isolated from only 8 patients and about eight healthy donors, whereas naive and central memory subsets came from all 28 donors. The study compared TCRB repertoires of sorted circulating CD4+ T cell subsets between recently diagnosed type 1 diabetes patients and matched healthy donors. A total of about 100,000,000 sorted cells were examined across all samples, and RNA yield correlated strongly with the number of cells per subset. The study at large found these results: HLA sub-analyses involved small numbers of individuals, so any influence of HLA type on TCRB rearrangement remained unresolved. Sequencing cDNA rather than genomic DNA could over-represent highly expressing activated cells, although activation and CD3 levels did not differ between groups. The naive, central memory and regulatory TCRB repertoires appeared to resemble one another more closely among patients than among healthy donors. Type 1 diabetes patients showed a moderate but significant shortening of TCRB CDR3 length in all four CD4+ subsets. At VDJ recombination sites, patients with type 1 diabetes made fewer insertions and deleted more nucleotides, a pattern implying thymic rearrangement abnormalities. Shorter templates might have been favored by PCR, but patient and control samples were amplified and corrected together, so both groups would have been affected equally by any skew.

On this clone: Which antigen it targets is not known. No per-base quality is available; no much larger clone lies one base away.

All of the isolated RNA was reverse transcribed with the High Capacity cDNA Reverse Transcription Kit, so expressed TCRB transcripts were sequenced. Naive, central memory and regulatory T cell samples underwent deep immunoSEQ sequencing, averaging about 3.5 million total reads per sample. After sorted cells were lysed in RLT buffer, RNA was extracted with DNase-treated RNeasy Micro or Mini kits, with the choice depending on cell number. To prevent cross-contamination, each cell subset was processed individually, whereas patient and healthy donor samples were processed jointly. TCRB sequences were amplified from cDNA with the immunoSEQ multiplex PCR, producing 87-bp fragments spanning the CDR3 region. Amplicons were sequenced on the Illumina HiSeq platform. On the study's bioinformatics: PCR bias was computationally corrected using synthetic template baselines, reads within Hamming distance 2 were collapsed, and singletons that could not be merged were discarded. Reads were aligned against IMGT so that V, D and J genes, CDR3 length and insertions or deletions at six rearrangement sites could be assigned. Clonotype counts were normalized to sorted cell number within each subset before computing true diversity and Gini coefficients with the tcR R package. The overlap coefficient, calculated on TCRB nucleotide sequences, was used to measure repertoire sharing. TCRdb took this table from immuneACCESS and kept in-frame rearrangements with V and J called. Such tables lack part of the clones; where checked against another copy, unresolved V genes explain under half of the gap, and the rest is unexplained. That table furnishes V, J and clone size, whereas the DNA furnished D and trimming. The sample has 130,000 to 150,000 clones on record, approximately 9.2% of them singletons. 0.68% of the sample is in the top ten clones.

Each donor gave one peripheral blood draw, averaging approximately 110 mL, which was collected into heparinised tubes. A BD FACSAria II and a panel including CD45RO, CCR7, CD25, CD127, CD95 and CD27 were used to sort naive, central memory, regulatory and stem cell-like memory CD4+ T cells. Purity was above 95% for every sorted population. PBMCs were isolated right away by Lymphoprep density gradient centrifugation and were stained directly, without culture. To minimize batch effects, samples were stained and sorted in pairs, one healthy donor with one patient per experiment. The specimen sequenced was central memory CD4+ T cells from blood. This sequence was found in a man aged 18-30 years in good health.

The CDR3 region reads CASSPGTGGYTEAFF. Here is the DNA: TGTGCCAGCTCACCCGGGACAGGGGGATACACTGAAGCTTTCTTT. The rearranged chain carries TRBV18 and TRBJ1-1; 11 bases in between match TRBD1. After removal of 3 bases from V and 3 bases from J, the junction retains 3 bases not matched to a gene. The germline V gene sets CDR1 to KGHSH and CDR2 to LQKENI. The CDR3 covers 15 residues, taking in both the cysteine and the phenylalanine. Only CDR3 DNA remains: 45 bases, in frame from the first base.